This TCR beta chain originates from a study of T cell repertoires in cytomegalovirus infection. Across the whole study: Based on public TCR beta signatures, there were indications of CMV infection and of a matching HLA type.

From the reads, TCRdb called clonotypes with MiXCR, one entry per CDR3 protein. The sample includes 250,000 or so distinct CDR3 sequences, about 15% of them seen just once. Notes on the study in general: Frequencies of public TCR beta families were cumulated, and this identified carriers of CMV plus the relevant HLA.

Germline-derived CDR1 and CDR2 are SQVTM and ANQGSEA. Deletions cut 3 bases from V and 4 bases from J, with 9 bases between. The CDR3 runs to 13 residues. In the case of this clonotype: The antigen is unknown.

Sequenced sample: CD8+ T cells from PBMCs. The V call is TRBV29-1, the J call TRBJ2-2; D unclear. This TCR was sampled from a human donor in good health (CMV status not recorded). Some clones in this sample may be carry-over from other donors' samples. The CDR3 DNA follows: TGCAGCGTTGATTCCAGTATCACCGGGGAGCTGTTTTTT. It is translated as CSVDSSITGELFF.